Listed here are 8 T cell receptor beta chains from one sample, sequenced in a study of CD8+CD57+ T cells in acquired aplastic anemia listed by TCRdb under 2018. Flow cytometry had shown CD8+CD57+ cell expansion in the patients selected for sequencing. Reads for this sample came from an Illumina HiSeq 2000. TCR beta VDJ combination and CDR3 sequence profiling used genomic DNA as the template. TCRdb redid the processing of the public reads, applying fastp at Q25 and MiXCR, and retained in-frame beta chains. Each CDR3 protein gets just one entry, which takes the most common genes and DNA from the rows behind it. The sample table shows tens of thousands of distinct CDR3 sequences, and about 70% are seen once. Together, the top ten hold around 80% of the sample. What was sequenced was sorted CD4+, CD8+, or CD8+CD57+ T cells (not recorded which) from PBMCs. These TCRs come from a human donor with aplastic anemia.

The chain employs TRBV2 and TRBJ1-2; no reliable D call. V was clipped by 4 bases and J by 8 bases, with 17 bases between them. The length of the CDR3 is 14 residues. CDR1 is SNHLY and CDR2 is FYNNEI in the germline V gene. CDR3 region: CASSAAWGSRGYTF. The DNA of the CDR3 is TGTGCCAGCAGTGCGGCGTGGGGATCTCGCGGCTACACCTTC.

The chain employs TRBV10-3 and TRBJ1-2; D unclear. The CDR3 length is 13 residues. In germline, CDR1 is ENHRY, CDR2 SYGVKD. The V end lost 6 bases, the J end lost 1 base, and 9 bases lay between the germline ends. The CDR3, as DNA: TGTGCCATCAGCCTGGACGGTAACTATGGCTACACCTTC. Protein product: CAISLDGNYGYTF.

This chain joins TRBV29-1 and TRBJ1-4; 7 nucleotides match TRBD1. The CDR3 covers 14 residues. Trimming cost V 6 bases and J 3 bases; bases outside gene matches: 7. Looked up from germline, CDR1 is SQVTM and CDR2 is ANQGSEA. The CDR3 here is CSVRRDSPNEKLFF. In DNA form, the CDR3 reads TGCAGCGTACGAAGGGACAGTCCTAATGAAAAACTGTTTTTT.

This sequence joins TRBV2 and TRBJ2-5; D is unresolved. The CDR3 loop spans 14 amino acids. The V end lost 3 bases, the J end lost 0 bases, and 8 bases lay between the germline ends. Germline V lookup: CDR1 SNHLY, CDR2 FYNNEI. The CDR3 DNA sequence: TGTGCCAGCAGTGACAGTTTGTACCAAGAGACCCAGTACTTC. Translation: CASSDSLYQETQYF.

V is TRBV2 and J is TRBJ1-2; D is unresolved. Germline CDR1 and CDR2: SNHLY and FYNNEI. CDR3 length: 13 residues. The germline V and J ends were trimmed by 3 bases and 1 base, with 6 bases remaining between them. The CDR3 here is CASSDTFNYGYTF. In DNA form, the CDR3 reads TGTGCCAGCAGTGACACGTTTAACTATGGCTACACCTTC.

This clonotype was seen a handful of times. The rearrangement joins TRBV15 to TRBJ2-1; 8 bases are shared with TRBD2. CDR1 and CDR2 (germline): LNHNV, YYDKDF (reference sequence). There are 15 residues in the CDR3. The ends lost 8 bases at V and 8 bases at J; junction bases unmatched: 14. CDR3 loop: CATELAGGHGDEQFF. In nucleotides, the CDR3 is TGTGCCACCGAGTTGGCGGGGGGCCACGGGGATGAGCAGTTCTTC.

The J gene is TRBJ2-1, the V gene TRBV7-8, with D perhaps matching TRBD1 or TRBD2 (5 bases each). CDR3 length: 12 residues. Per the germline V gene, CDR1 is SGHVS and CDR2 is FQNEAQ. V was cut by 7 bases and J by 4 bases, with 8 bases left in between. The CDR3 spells CASKWGYNEQFF. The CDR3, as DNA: TGTGCCAGCAAATGGGGGTACAATGAGCAGTTCTTC.

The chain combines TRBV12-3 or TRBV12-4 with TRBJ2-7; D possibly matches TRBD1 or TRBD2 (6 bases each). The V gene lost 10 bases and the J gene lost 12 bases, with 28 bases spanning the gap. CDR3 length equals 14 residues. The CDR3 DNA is TGTGCCACCCGACTCCAGGGGCGGGACAACGATCGGTACTTC. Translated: CATRLQGRDNDRYF.